These T cell receptor beta chains were read from a single sample in a study of CD8+ T cells in alopecia areata. Some clones are missing from TCRdb's copy, which holds only in-frame ones; the method was immunoSEQ multiplex PCR. This sample yields over 85,000 clones, of which roughly two thirds are seen a single time; roughly 15% belongs to the top ten. The input for sequencing was CD8+ T cells sorted from blood, taken at week 4, from a patient treated with tofacitinib. The source is a human donor with alopecia areata. Both conserved end residues are part of each CDR3. The order of the fields is CDR3 length, V gene, D gene, clone size, J gene, CDR3 protein, CDR3 DNA. The D gene is left open where the match is weak. Only part of the rows carry a size: once, few, many, or a class if the clone is expanded.

>16|TRBV19|-|-|TRBJ2-3
CASSIEARPDTDTQYF
TGTGCCAGTTCAATCGAGGCCCGCCCCGACACAGATACGCAGTATTTT
>16|TRBV7-9|TRBD1|-|TRBJ2-7
CASSLGTGGRFYEQYF
TGTGCCAGCAGCTTAGGGACAGGGGGCAGATTCTACGAGCAGTACTTC
>17|TRBV10-3|-|few|TRBJ2-6
CAISDQGWSTGANVLTF
TGTGCCATCAGTGATCAGGGTTGGAGCACTGGGGCCAACGTCCTGACTTTC
>11|TRBV29-1|TRBD1|-|TRBJ1-1
CSIRDRGDAFF
TGCAGCATCCGGGACAGGGGAGACGCTTTCTTT
>14|TRBV2|-|-|TRBJ1-5
CALGGQWGNQPQHF
TGTGCCTTGGGCGGTCAGTGGGGCAATCAGCCCCAGCATTTT
>17|TRBV7-6|TRBD2|-|TRBJ2-7
CASSLGLSGLEVYEQYF
TGTGCCAGCAGCTTAGGACTTAGTGGACTAGAAGTTTACGAGCAGTACTTC
>17|TRBV5-6|-|-|TRBJ1-5
CASSLEGADYSNQPQHF
TGTGCCAGCAGCTTGGAAGGGGCAGATTATAGCAATCAGCCCCAGCATTTT
>18|TRBV9|TRBD2|-|TRBJ2-3
CASSEPLGLAYSTDTQYF
TGTGCCAGCAGCGAGCCTTTGGGACTAGCCTACAGCACAGATACGCAGTATTTT
>14|TRBV5-6|-|-|TRBJ2-7
CASSLFLSSYEQYF
TGTGCCAGCAGCTTGTTCCTTAGCTCCTACGAGCAGTACTTC
>17|TRBV11-2|TRBD1|-|TRBJ2-3
CASSITTGVGSTDTQYF
TGTGCCAGCAGCATAACGACAGGGGTCGGGTCCACAGATACGCAGTATTTT
>16|TRBV5-1|-|-|TRBJ2-1
CASSGEEGLLWNEQFF
TGCGCCAGCAGCGGGGAAGAGGGACTGTTGTGGAATGAGCAGTTCTTC
>13|TRBV27|-|-|TRBJ1-1
CASSLNAWTEAFF
TGTGCCAGCAGTTTAAATGCGTGGACTGAAGCTTTCTTT
>14|TRBV4-1|-|-|TRBJ1-4
CASSQERTDEKLFF
TGCGCCAGCAGCCAAGAAAGAACAGATGAAAAACTGTTTTTT
>18|TRBV5-1|-|-|TRBJ1-1
CASSFRGRIGNQNTEAFF
TGCGCCAGCAGCTTCCGAGGGCGAATCGGGAACCAGAACACTGAAGCTTTCTTT
>15|TRBV4-3|-|-|TRBJ1-2
CASSQDKTENYGYTF
TGCGCCAGCAGCCAAGATAAAACAGAAAACTATGGCTACACCTTC
>16|TRBV7-3|TRBD2|medium-sized|TRBJ2-2
CASSPSGGSIAGELFF
TGTGCCAGCAGTCCCAGCGGGGGGAGTATAGCCGGGGAGCTGTTTTTT
>11|TRBV29-1|TRBD1|-|TRBJ2-1
CGSTGNYEQFF
TGCGGGTCGACAGGGAACTATGAGCAGTTCTTC
>13|TRBV29-1|-|-|TRBJ2-7
CSVMDGNSYEQYF
TGCAGCGTCATGGACGGAAACTCCTACGAGCAGTACTTC
>14|TRBV7-9|TRBD1|-|TRBJ1-2
CASSLDRVLGGYTF
TGTGCCAGCAGCCTAGACAGGGTCTTAGGAGGCTACACCTTC
>15|TRBV5-4|TRBD1|-|TRBJ2-6
CASSATGKGANVLTF
TGTGCCAGCAGCGCGACAGGGAAGGGAGCCAACGTCCTGACTTTC
>15|TRBV5-5|TRBD1|-|TRBJ2-7
CASSFGTGFSYEQYF
TGTGCCAGCAGCTTCGGGACAGGTTTTTCCTACGAGCAGTACTTC
>17|TRBV4-1|TRBD1|many|TRBJ2-7
CASSQTPGQGTTYEQYF
TGCGCCAGCAGCCAAACACCGGGACAGGGAACAACCTACGAGCAGTACTTC
>18|TRBV27|TRBD2|once|TRBJ2-3
CASSLSVAGGPSTDTQYF
TGTGCCAGCAGTTTGAGTGTAGCGGGAGGTCCTAGCACAGATACGCAGTATTTT
>13|TRBV27|-|-|TRBJ1-2
CASSLSASYGYTF
TGTGCCAGCAGTTTAAGTGCCAGCTATGGCTACACCTTC
>13|TRBV4-1|-|-|TRBJ1-2
CASSQESGYGYTF
TGCGCCAGCAGCCAAGAATCCGGATATGGCTACACCTTC
>11|TRBV23-1|-|few|TRBJ1-3
CASSQGDTIYF
TGCGCCAGCAGTCAGGGGGACACCATATATTTT
>13|TRBV5-1|-|few|TRBJ2-1
CASSPDLDNEQFF
TGCGCCAGCAGCCCCGACTTAGACAATGAGCAGTTCTTC
>11|TRBV20-1|-|-|TRBJ2-2
CSARSTGELFF
TGCAGCGCTCGAAGCACCGGGGAGCTGTTTTTT
>18|TRBV5-4|TRBD2|-|TRBJ2-7
CASSLETSGGGGSYEQYF
TGTGCCAGCAGCTTGGAAACTAGCGGAGGGGGAGGCTCCTACGAGCAGTACTTC
>15|TRBV4-1|-|-|TRBJ2-7
CASSQENSGYYEQYF
TGCGCCAGCAGCCAAGAGAACAGCGGATACTACGAGCAGTACTTC
>13|TRBV5-4|TRBD2|once|TRBJ2-5
CASSQWEGETQYF
TGTGCCAGCAGTCAATGGGAGGGGGAGACCCAGTACTTC
>15|TRBV6-5|-|-|TRBJ2-2
CASSYVASGTGELFF
TGTGCCAGCAGTTACGTCGCGTCGGGCACCGGGGAGCTGTTTTTT
>12|TRBV29-1|TRBD2|-|TRBJ2-7
CSAEKGTSEQYF
TGCAGCGCCGAGAAAGGGACTAGCGAGCAGTACTTC
>14|TRBV6-5|-|-|TRBJ2-7
CASSYSNPAYEQYF
TGTGCCAGCAGTTACTCGAATCCAGCCTACGAGCAGTACTTC
>16|TRBV9|-|-|TRBJ2-3
CASSETAGISTDTQYF
TGTGCCAGCAGCGAGACAGCGGGTATTAGCACAGATACGCAGTATTTT
>12|TRBV9|-|-|TRBJ2-1
CASEGSYNEQFF
TGTGCCAGTGAGGGTTCCTACAATGAGCAGTTCTTC
>14|TRBV28|-|-|TRBJ2-7
CASRDTEFPYEQYF
TGTGCCAGCCGCGATACAGAGTTTCCCTACGAGCAGTACTTC
>12|TRBV7-9|TRBD1|-|TRBJ2-7
CASRRDSYEQYF
TGTGCCAGCAGAAGGGACAGCTACGAGCAGTACTTC
>18|TRBV9|TRBD2|few|TRBJ2-3
CASSVASLAGGLTDTQYF
TGTGCCAGCAGCGTAGCATCTCTAGCGGGGGGACTCACAGATACGCAGTATTTT
>13|TRBV5-1|-|once|TRBJ1-1
CASSLVPMTEAFF
TGCGCCAGCAGCTTGGTCCCAATGACTGAAGCTTTCTTT
>12|TRBV7-9|-|-|TRBJ1-5
CASSLQGQPQHF
TGTGCCAGCAGCCTACAGGGCCAGCCCCAGCATTTT
>19|TRBV11-2|TRBD2|-|TRBJ2-1
CASSLDIKAGGPSYNEQFF
TGTGCCAGCAGCTTAGACATTAAAGCGGGGGGACCGTCCTACAATGAGCAGTTCTTC
>14|TRBV10-3|-|few|TRBJ1-2
CAIRAGTENYGYTF
TGTGCCATCAGGGCCGGGACGGAGAACTATGGCTACACCTTC
>13|TRBV5-1|-|-|TRBJ1-4
CASRGTMGEKLFF
TGCGCCAGCAGGGGGACTATGGGTGAAAAACTGTTTTTT
>17|TRBV4-1|TRBD1|-|TRBJ1-1
CASSQHLTGGGGLEAFF
TGCGCCAGCAGCCAACACCTGACAGGGGGCGGGGGACTTGAAGCTTTCTTT
>15|TRBV6-5|TRBD2|few|TRBJ2-1
CASSPLAGVYNEQFF
TGTGCCAGCAGTCCCCTAGCGGGAGTCTACAATGAGCAGTTCTTC
>13|TRBV30|-|-|TRBJ2-7
CAWSPGTSYEQYF
TGTGCCTGGAGTCCCGGAACCTCCTACGAGCAGTACTTC
>15|TRBV7-2|-|few|TRBJ1-2
CASSSTRYFNYGYTF
TGTGCCAGCAGCTCCACACGGTATTTTAACTATGGCTACACCTTC
>15|TRBV7-2|-|-|TRBJ2-1
CASSLASGPYNEQFF
TGTGCCAGCAGCTTAGCGAGCGGCCCCTACAATGAGCAGTTCTTC
>14|TRBV2|-|-|TRBJ2-1
CASSDSLVGQKQFF
TGTGCCAGCAGTGACAGCTTAGTGGGACAAAAGCAGTTCTTC
>14|TRBV5-1|TRBD1|-|TRBJ1-4
CASSWTGGEEKLFF
TGCGCCAGCAGTTGGACAGGGGGCGAGGAAAAACTGTTTTTT
>16|TRBV7-6|-|-|TRBJ2-3
CASSLSEGAGADTQYF
TGTGCCAGCAGCTTATCGGAGGGGGCGGGCGCAGATACGCAGTATTTT
>18|TRBV7-8|TRBD2|-|TRBJ2-3
CASSFSRRTSGGADTQYF
TGTGCCAGCAGCTTCAGTCGTCGGACTAGCGGGGGGGCAGATACGCAGTATTTT
>15|TRBV27|TRBD1|few|TRBJ1-2
CASRQRDRGFYGYTF
TGTGCCAGCAGACAGAGGGACAGGGGCTTCTATGGCTACACCTTC
>15|TRBV7-9|TRBD1|-|TRBJ2-5
CASSQLGQGVETQYF
TGTGCCAGCAGCCAACTGGGACAGGGTGTGGAGACCCAGTACTTC
>15|TRBV4-3|-|-|TRBJ1-1
CASSQDSSVNTEAFF
TGCGCCAGCAGCCAAGACTCGAGCGTGAACACTGAAGCTTTCTTT
>14|TRBV4-1|TRBD1|-|TRBJ2-4
CASSPWTGKNIQYF
TGCGCCAGCAGCCCCTGGACAGGGAAAAACATTCAGTACTTC
>16|TRBV9|-|-|TRBJ2-3
CASSVRWGAYTDTQYF
TGTGCCAGCAGCGTAAGGTGGGGGGCCTACACAGATACGCAGTATTTT